This T cell receptor (beta chain) is from a study of blood T cell repertoires in COVID-19. For the study at large: The United States, Italy and Spain were the sources of the acute and convalescent COVID-19 samples. T cells, B-cell-depleted T cells, or PBMCs provided the cDNA or gDNA that served as material.

CDR1 KGHSH and CDR2 LQKENI come from the germline V gene. This CDR3 contains 14 residues. V dropped 3 bases and J dropped 1; count of bases not matched to a gene: 0. In the authors' workflow: By means of reference gene primer amplification, nucleated cell counts were estimated. Sequencing was performed with immunoSEQ multiplex PCR; in TCRdb, only in-frame clones are kept and a portion is missing. That table furnishes V, J and clone size, whereas the DNA furnished D and trimming. Here the sample spans around 340,000 clones, approximately 82% being singletons. In the case of this clone: The sample holds other DNA sequences that translate to the same CDR3.

The clonotype was recovered from a man between 25 and 39 years old with active or convalescent COVID-19. The rearrangement uses TRBV18 and TRBJ1-1; 9 bases map to TRBD1. Sequencing was done on a sample of peripheral blood. As DNA, the CDR3 is TGTGCCAGCTCACCGGACAGGGGGAACACTGAAGCTTTCTTT. This translates into CASSPDRGNTEAFF.